Shown below are 20 T cell receptor beta chains from a single sample sequenced in a study of blood T cell repertoires in COVID-19. TCRdb's table, derived via immunoSEQ multiplex PCR, lists solely in-frame clones and lacks some. The sample records 220,000 or so clones, approximately 92% being singletons. The sample consisted of PBMCs or T cells enriched from blood (not recorded which). All receptors derive from a woman aged 18 to 35 in a cohort exposed to, infected with or recovered from COVID-19 (not recorded which).

The rearrangement joins TRBV6-4 to TRBJ2-1; TRBD1 matches 9 bases. The CDR3 is 16 amino acids. Germline assignment: CDR1 MRHNA and CDR2 SNTAGT. V lost 6 bases, J lost 4 bases, and 10 bases stayed unmatched. The CDR3: CASSETGGKGYNEQFF. The CDR3 DNA reads as TGTGCCAGCAGCGAGACAGGGGGAAAGGGATACAATGAGCAGTTCTTC.

CDR3 DNA: TGCGCCAGCAGCTTGGACAGGGTCACCGGGGAGCTGTTTTTT. This encodes CASSLDRVTGELFF. V and J are TRBV5-1 and TRBJ2-2, with a weak D call TRBD1 (6 bases). V lost 0 bases, J lost 4 bases, and 7 bases lay in between. The germline CDR1 and CDR2 sequences are SGHRS and YFSETQ. The CDR3 covers 14 residues.

The rearrangement uses TRBV5-4 and TRBJ1-2; 10 bases map to TRBD1. Germline trimming cut 0 bases from V and 7 bases from J; bases unmatched to any gene: 9. This CDR3 is built from 16 residues. Per germline, CDR1 SGHNT and CDR2 YYREEE (reference sequence). The CDR3 protein is CASSLEPFRDRGGYTF. CDR3 nucleotides: TGTGCCAGCAGCTTGGAACCATTCAGGGACAGGGGTGGCTACACCTTC.

This clone was counted between two and nine times. J is TRBJ2-2 and V is TRBV7-2; D is uncertain. Germline lookup yields CDR1 SGHTA and CDR2 FQGNSA. Trimming pared 3 bases from V and 2 bases from J, leaving 7 bases between. This CDR3 spans 14 amino acids. CDR3 in DNA: TGTGCCAGCAGCTTTCGACTCAACACCGGGGAGCTGTTTTTT. Translated, it gives CASSFRLNTGELFF.

The chain links TRBV5-1 to TRBJ1-3, with a weak D call TRBD1 (5 bases). This CDR3 has 14 residues. Germline CDR1 SGHRS, CDR2 YFSETQ. V lost 4 bases and J 4 bases, leaving 12 bases between the germline ends. CDR3 DNA sequence: TGCGCCAGCAGCACCGACAGAGCGGGAAACACCATATATTTT. Translation gives CASSTDRAGNTIYF.

On this clone itself: This sample also contains other DNA sequences that code for the same CDR3. The chain joins TRBV5-1 to TRBJ2-1, with 11 nucleotides matching TRBD1. CDR1 and CDR2 from the germline V gene are SGHRS and YFSETQ. The ends lost 2 bases at V and 7 bases at J; junction bases unmatched: 2. The CDR3 is 14 amino acids. The CDR3 spells CASSFGTGGNEQFF. CDR3 DNA sequence: TGCGCCAGCAGCTTCGGGACAGGGGGGAATGAGCAGTTCTTC.

V gene TRBV29-1 combines with J gene TRBJ2-3; perhaps TRBD2 as D (5 bases). Between the trimmed V and J ends, which lost 8 bases and 0 bases, there was a span of 15 bases. The CDR3 is 14 amino acids. The germline V gene has CDR1 SQVTM and CDR2 ANQGSEA. DNA for the CDR3: TGCAGCACCCTTGGGGAGAGTAGCACAGATACGCAGTATTTT. Translating it yields CSTLGESSTDTQYF.

This clone has only one observation. The V gene is TRBV2, the J gene TRBJ1-2, with no clear D. V lost 2 bases and J lost 3, with 7 bases in between. CDR1 and CDR2 (germline): SNHLY, FYNNEI. The CDR3 is made up of 13 amino acids. The CDR3, as DNA: TGTGCCAGCAGTGAACAAGAGGACTATGGCTACACCTTC. This gives the protein CASSEQEDYGYTF. The variable domain in full, with the rest retrieved from reference TRBV2 and TRBJ1-2, is EPEVTQTPSHQVTQMGQEVILRCVPISNHLYFYWYRQILGQKVEFLVSFYNNEISEKSEIFDDQFSVERPDGSNFTLKIRSTKLEDSAMYFCASSEQEDYGYTFGSGTRLTVV.

The V call is TRBV10-2, the J call TRBJ2-2; 7 nucleotides agree with TRBD2. Germline-derived CDR1 and CDR2 are WSHSY and SAAADI. The CDR3 sequence is 14 residues long. The V and J ends lost 10 bases and 0 bases, in that order; junction bases with no gene match: 5. Here the CDR3 DNA reads TGCGCCACCACCGGGACTACGAACACCGGGGAGCTGTTTTTT. Encoded protein: CATTGTTNTGELFF.

This chain uses TRBV19 with TRBJ1-6, with 9 bases aligning to TRBD1. The trim removed 7 bases at V and 7 bases at J, leaving 17 bases unmatched. This CDR3 has 18 residues. The germline CDR1 and CDR2 sequences are LNHDA and SQIVND (reference sequence). CDR3 residues: CASTPGTGRNVGNSPLHF. In DNA, the CDR3 is TGTGCCAGTACCCCAGGGACAGGGAGAAATGTCGGGAATTCACCCCTCCACTTT.

This rearrangement joins TRBV19 to TRBJ1-6; D remains ambiguous. The CDR3 is 16 residues long. Trimming took 1 base from V and 4 from J, leaving 11 bases between them. Germline V lookup: CDR1 LNHDA, CDR2 SQIVND (reference sequence). The CDR3 loop reads CASSIGVNSYNSPLHF. CDR3 nucleotide sequence: TGTGCCAGTAGTATAGGGGTGAACAGTTATAATTCACCCCTCCACTTT.

The chain uses TRBV11-2 and TRBJ1-5; possible D gene TRBD1, 6 bases. The length of the CDR3 is 14 residues. Trimming left V 0 bases short and J 6 bases short, with 9 bases between. Germline V gene sequence: CDR1 SGHAT, CDR2 FQNNGV. CDR3 coding DNA: TGTGCCAGCAGCTTAGAGCAGGGGACTCAGCCCCAGCATTTT. Protein product: CASSLEQGTQPQHF.

This clone was recorded only once. J is TRBJ2-7 and V is TRBV6-1; 8 bases are shared with TRBD2. Per germline, CDR1 MNHNS and CDR2 SASEGT. Germline trimming cut 2 bases from V and 1 base from J; bases unmatched to any gene: 13. This CDR3 spans 18 amino acids. The DNA for the CDR3 is TGTGCCAGCAGTGAATATGCTTTTCTACCGGGAGGGTCCTACGAGCAGTACTTC. Encoded protein: CASSEYAFLPGGSYEQYF.

The rearrangement uses TRBV12-3 or TRBV12-4 and TRBJ2-1; TRBD1 might be the D (6 bases). This CDR3 is 10 amino acids long. V lost 8 bases and J lost 10, with 9 bases in between. DNA of the CDR3: TGTGCCAGCGCTGGGGGCGAGCAGTTCTTC. This translates into CASAGGEQFF.

V usage is TRBV5-4 and J usage is TRBJ1-2, with 9 bases fitting TRBD1. The V gene's germline CDR1 is SGHNT and CDR2 YYREEE (reference sequence). Germline trimming cut 0 bases from V and 5 bases from J; bases unmatched to any gene: 5. This CDR3 comprises 15 residues. The CDR3 reads CASSLVTGTGYGYTF. Here the CDR3 DNA reads TGTGCCAGCAGCTTGGTTACCGGGACAGGGTATGGCTACACCTTC.

V gene TRBV5-1 combines with J gene TRBJ2-7; tentatively, D is TRBD2 (5 bases). This CDR3 has 16 residues. Germline CDR1 and CDR2: SGHRS and YFSETQ. Trimming removed 0 bases at V and 1 base at J, with 14 bases between. CDR3 coding DNA: TGCGCCAGCAGCTTGGGAGGGTCAATCAGTTCCTACGAGCAGTACTTC. Encoded protein: CASSLGGSISSYEQYF.

This sequence joins TRBV6-6 and TRBJ2-7, with 8 bases lining up with TRBD2. The CDR3 contains 15 residues. J was trimmed by 2 bases and V by 2 bases; bases with no gene match: 5. CDR1 is MNHNY and CDR2 is SVGAGI in the germline V gene (reference sequence). CDR3 nucleotides: TGTGCCAGCAGTTACGTGGCGGGAGGTACCTACGAGCAGTACTTC. Translation gives CASSYVAGGTYEQYF.

V is TRBV19 and J is TRBJ1-5; the match to TRBD1 covers 7 bases. In germline, CDR1 is LNHDA, CDR2 SQIVND (reference sequence). V trimming: 11 bases; J trimming: 1 base; junction bases outside the gene matches: 14. This CDR3 is 16 amino acids long. In DNA form, the CDR3 reads TGTGCCTCAGGGGGGACATCTGGAGGGAGCAATCAGCCCCAGCATTTT. As protein: CASGGTSGGSNQPQHF.

The genes are TRBV5-8 and TRBJ2-7; maybe TRBD1 (6 bases). Germline V gene data show CDR1 as SGHTS and CDR2 as YDEGEE. This CDR3 is built from 13 residues. V gave up 3 bases and J gave up 7 bases, with 14 bases separating them. The CDR3 region has the DNA TGTGCCAGCAGCTCGGACAGCTTTGAAGAGCAGTACTTC. Translation gives CASSSDSFEEQYF. Full variable domain (missing parts from reference TRBV5-8 and TRBJ2-7): EAGVTQSPTHLIKTRGQQATLRCSPISGHTSVYWYQQALGLGLQFLLWYDEGEERNRGNFPPRFSGRQFPNYSSELNVNALELEDSALYLCASSSDSFEEQYFGPGTRLTVT.

The V gene is TRBV18, the J gene TRBJ2-7, with 11 bases aligning to TRBD2. The CDR3 contains 15 residues. Germline loops: CDR1 KGHSH, CDR2 LQKENI. J was trimmed by 7 bases and V by 2 bases; bases with no gene match: 7. The CDR3 here is CASSPTPTSGVEQYF. CDR3 in DNA: TGTGCCAGCTCACCAACTCCGACTAGCGGGGTGGAGCAGTACTTC.